This entry lists 2 T cell receptor beta chains sequenced from one sample in a study of T cell responses to AZD1222 COVID-19 vaccine. Generated by immunoSEQ multiplex PCR, the TCRdb table keeps only in-frame clones and is missing some. The sample consists of under 200,000 clones, roughly nine tenths of them appearing once. The sample was peripheral blood, taken 28 days after the second AZD1222 dose. The receptors here all came from an adult who received the AZD1222 COVID-19 vaccine.

V is TRBV18 and J is TRBJ2-7, with a possible D match to TRBD1 (5 bases). The CDR3 spans 13 residues. V was pared by 1 base and J by 3 bases, with 7 bases between. CDR1 and CDR2 from the germline V gene are KGHSH and LQKENI. The CDR3, as DNA: TGTGCCAGCTCACCACAGGGGTACTACGAGCAGTACTTC. Residues: CASSPQGYYEQYF.

The chain links TRBV5-5 to TRBJ1-5, with D tentatively TRBD1 (5 bases). Germline loops: CDR1 SGHKS, CDR2 YYEKEE (reference sequence). The CDR3 is 17 amino acids. V lost 0 bases and J 2 bases, leaving 15 bases between the germline ends. The CDR3 here is CASSLGGRGYGNQPQHF. The CDR3 DNA is TGTGCCAGCAGCTTGGGGGGTCGGGGGTATGGCAATCAGCCCCAGCATTTT.